This TCR beta chain originates from a study of shared clonotypes between healthy human individuals. Study-wide results and caveats: Generally, naive subsets (rather than memory subsets) showed larger estimated richness.

Details on this clone: Its antigen is unknown.

Using about 0.2 ug DNA, some 30,000 T cell genomes, the sorted-subset replicate PCRs were run. Produced via immunoSEQ multiplex PCR; TCRdb's table is partial and in-frame only. The table shows 1.5 million to 2.5 million clones, with roughly 95% occurring only once. It was CD45RO-negative cells, positively selected for CCR7, that made up naive CD8 cells, with terminally differentiated effector memory CD45RA+ cells excluded. Donors included only healthy HIV-negative adults lacking recent acute infections or vaccinations. The CDR3 contains 14 residues. The V end was cut by 5 bases, the J end by 5 bases, with 15 bases between. Germline V gene lookup returns CDR1 MNHEY and CDR2 SVGAGI.

The specimen was naive CD8+ T cells sorted from blood. This TCR derives from a man between 18 and 35 years old in good health. V gene TRBV6-5 combines with J gene TRBJ2-5, with a weak D call TRBD2 (7 bases). The CDR3 region is CASSNRGGEETQYF. The CDR3 DNA follows: TGTGCCAGCAGTAATAGGGGGGGTGAGGAGACCCAGTACTTC.